This entry features one T cell receptor beta chain sequence. Its antigen remains unidentified. V is pared back by 4 bases and J by 4 bases, with 7 bases lying between the germline termini. Taken from cysteine to phenylalanine, the CDR3 has 11 residues. The sequence is cut down to CDR3 DNA, 33 bases in frame from base 1. CDR1 and CDR2 are drawn from the germline V gene (reference sequence): GTSNPN, SVGIG. These data come from a study of cytomegalovirus exposure and HLA in healthy donors (dated by TCRdb to the late 2010s). Background on the whole study: According to an earlier analysis of a few hundred of the donors, about 179 million T cells yielded over 100 million unique TCR beta sequences and less than 300 Gb of sequence data. Among the approximately 420 genotyped donors, around 81% belonged to the genetic ancestry cluster associated with self-reported Caucasian donors. An early release that covered about 640 HLA-typed donors contained about 300 gigabases of sequencing data and tens of millions of unique TCR sequences. Genome-wide SNP genotypes for about three fifths of the 666 donors were used in a later genetic analysis, which treated that subset as a discovery cohort. An earlier analysis of several hundred of the donors applied high-throughput TCR beta sequencing to assess whether each TCR beta V gene segment acted as functional or pseudogenic. Donor age, sex, ethnicity and CMV serostatus were collected together with the repertoire data. To study patterns of TCR occurrence, a later analysis re-analyzed previously published TCR beta repertoires from hundreds of donors and added high-resolution HLA genotyping. HLA typing included class I and class II loci at four-digit resolution. A few DR-DQ haplotypes were treated as single units for association and clustering because of strong linkage in the cohort. Along with the roughly 670-subject first cohort, a separate validation cohort of over a hundred different subjects was used. Every repertoire in the discovery cohort had been generated on one and the same sequencing platform. The study was designed to test whether signatures of past pathogen exposure could be identified by cataloging public T cell receptors. Among almost 400 genotyped donors of the cohort, an average of around 240,000 unique TCR beta nucleotide sequences were sequenced per donor, roughly a sixth of them non-productive. To predict cytomegalovirus infection status, the study brought together high-throughput TCR immunosequencing, statistical association of individual TCRs with disease status, and machine learning. Typing coverage differed by locus: A, B, C, DRB1 and DQB1 were typed in roughly 620-630 donors, DQA1 in 522, DPA1 in nearly 610, and DPB1 in just under 490. The later analysis used no new phenotypic data to find candidate immune exposures, relying instead on TCR beta sequences and their occurrence across donors. The study used immunosequencing to profile the T cell repertoires of around 600 subjects and linked those repertoires to cytomegalovirus serostatus.

Receptor libraries were prepared by the immunoSEQ multiplex PCR assay. For the multiplex PCR, a mixture combining 60 forward primers for TCR Vbeta segments and 13 reverse primers for TCR Jbeta segments was used. A multiplex PCR assay on genomic DNA amplified the CDR3 region of rearranged TCR beta genes. The Illumina HiSeq System was used to sequence the amplified TCR beta libraries as 87-base-pair reads. Turning to the authors' computational methods: A later analysis tallied roughly 80 million unique TCR beta chains across the approximately 670 repertoires, and about 12 million of those chains were shared by two or more donors. To remove PCR and sequencing errors, raw reads were error-corrected and collapsed into unique sequences using a nearest-neighbor algorithm that merged closely related sequences. V, D and J gene segments were assigned by aligning CDR3 sequences to IMGT reference sequences. For a sequence to be retained, a match of at least six nucleotides was required to both a V gene segment and a J gene segment. A rearrangement was called productive if the CDR3 had no stop codons and remained in frame with V and J, and every other rearrangement was called non-productive. Following IMGT convention, CDR3 was defined as the stretch from the second conserved V-encoded cysteine up to the conserved J-encoded phenylalanine. The earlier analysis of 587 of the donors excluded sequences that lacked an unambiguous match to a single V gene segment. In an earlier analysis of roughly 500 of the donors, V segments were called functional above 56.7% productive rearrangements and were called segregating when the between-donor standard deviation exceeded 5%. A statistical classification framework was built for diagnosing cytomegalovirus status from the catalog of TCR beta chain sequences. V and J gene assignment, in a later analysis, came from comparing TCR nucleotide sequences with IMGT/GENE-DB human TR gene sequences. In a later analysis, CDR3 sequences and most-parsimonious VDJ recombination scenarios were assigned using the TCRdist pipeline. In a later analysis, each TCR beta chain was defined by its CDR3 amino acid sequence together with its V-gene family, and reads lacking a unique V-gene family were excluded. As a way to deal with suspected cross-contamination and a sequencing artifact, a later analysis dropped 450 to 700 nucleotide sequences that were highly shared and had low generation probability. In a later analysis, a clonal expansion index was calculated for each public chain from normalized within-repertoire ranks of inferred template counts. Generation probabilities in a later analysis came from a VDJ recombination model fitted to out-of-frame rearrangements, and those results were checked against IGoR. In a later analysis, hypergeometric tests were used to score TCR-TCR, TCR-HLA and TCR-CMV co-occurrence, with a repertoire-size bias correction applied to TCR pairs. In a later analysis, false discovery rates were estimated by permuting HLA or CMV assignments 20 times. In a later analysis, co-occurring TCRs were grouped using DBSCAN, with TCRdist sequence similarity added in when clustering inside HLA-allele-positive subsets. Repertoires with fewer than 30,000 or more than 120,000 public chains were left out of co-occurrence clustering, as were about five repertoires with anomalous nucleotide sharing. This is the immuneACCESS table as TCRdb keeps it, with only in-frame sequences that have V and J called. A part of the clones is gone; compared with another copy, unresolved V genes explain less than half, and the rest is unexplained. That table is the source of V, J and clone size, and D and trimming were worked out from the DNA. This sample's listing comprises more than 95,000 clones. Of the sample, over 2% falls within the top ten clones.

Results and caveats for the whole study, not just this receptor: Several of the top co-occurrence clusters appeared to be linked to parvovirus B19, influenza, CMV and Epstein-Barr virus, according to a later analysis. Across donors, most TCR sequences were observed very rarely, whereas some public TCRs were present in many individuals. A later genetic analysis reported fewer N-insertions in productive TCRs among donors in an Asian-associated ancestry cluster than the roughly 700-donor mean. The authors suggested that the approach could potentially be extended to other disease states and immunological phenotypes. A further reported finding was that TCR beta sequences accurately predicted the HLA-A and HLA-B alleles for most subjects in the first cohort. An association between a missense DCLRE1C variant and V-gene and J-gene trimming of TCR beta chains was found in a later genetic analysis and replicated in an independent cohort. The classifier was reported to diagnose cytomegalovirus status with high specificity and sensitivity in both the original and validation cohorts. Roughly uniform sequencing depth across donors was assumed in presence/absence analyses, although this assumption may not hold. The sequencing pipeline was judged likely to have produced a cluster of highly shared sequence variants as a technical artifact. When HLA alleles, especially DR and DQ, strongly co-occurred, TCR associations were difficult to assign to individual alleles. Because some donors lacked HLA typing at each locus, the association tests relied only on the typed subset. In a later analysis, HLA-associated TCR beta chains were found to be more clonally expanded and to have lower generation probabilities than equally common non-associated chains. According to a later analysis, TCR association rates differed among HLA loci, with DRB1 alleles showing the most associated TCRs and HLA-C alleles showing the fewest. For the cohort, immune exposure information was limited to CMV serostatus. In an earlier analysis of 587 of the donors, most TCR beta V segments appeared in productive rearrangements about 87% or about 30% of the time, broadly matching IMGT annotations. In a later analysis, some 17,000 TCR beta sequences were associated with specific HLA alleles at a false discovery rate of 0.05. About 17 rarely observed V segments, including chromosome 9 orphons, were excluded from the earlier analysis of a few hundred of the donors because counts were too low. According to a later analysis, most CMV-associated TCR beta chains appeared to be HLA-restricted, and the HLA associations seemed to be driven largely by CMV exposure. Three of the identified cytomegalovirus-associated TCR beta chains were confirmed in vitro to be specific for cytomegalovirus antigens. The study gave a list of some 150 TCR beta chains associated with cytomegalovirus. This cohort had only TCR beta chains sequenced, and the lack of alpha or paired-chain data limited which features could be detected. Correlated functional status among segregating V segments might reflect linkage disequilibrium, but an unknown experimental factor could not be ruled out. Because the 87-base-pair reads could not distinguish some IMGT-functional V segments, including TRBV6-2 and TRBV6-3, those segments were excluded.

The cohort comprised under 700 healthy bone marrow donors. All cohort members were sampled while nominally healthy, although unrecorded immune exposures were likely present. The donor tested CMV seronegative, placing the donor among the 300 to 400 seronegative members of the cohort. Each donor provided a peripheral blood sample, and peripheral blood mononuclear cells were used for TCR beta sequencing. The Qiagen DNeasy Blood Extraction Kit was used to extract genomic DNA from the blood cell samples. The sequence derives from a middle-aged man in good health and CMV-seronegative. Sequencing was done on a sample of PBMCs. The receptor chain draws on TRBV30 and TRBJ1-1; TRBD1 could be the D gene, as 5 bases match. The sequence in DNA is TGTGCCTGGAATCAGGGCACTGAAGCTTTCTTT. This is translated as CAWNQGTEAFF.